The rows below give T cell receptor beta chains drawn from one sample of a study of control samples from healthy donors and cancer patients. TCRdb keeps only in-frame clones here, not all; method: immunoSEQ multiplex PCR. The data show about 180,000 clones, about nine tenths seen once. Sequenced sample: blood. These receptors originate from a woman aged 40 to 50 in good health. Each CDR3 is given with its conserved first and last residue. Each record gives: V gene, clone size, CDR3 protein. Only part of the rows carry a size: once, few, many, or a class if the clone is expanded.

TRBV7-3 | - | CASSWLGPENEQFF
TRBV14 | - | CASSPEFNSPLHF
TRBV5-6 | - | CASSPQMNTEAFF
TRBV25-1 | - | CASSAGGGSPLHF
TRBV19 | - | CASRSPTGELFF
TRBV6-4 | - | CARPKPQHF
TRBV5-6 | - | CASSPASTPLWGDTQYF
TRBV5-4 | - | CAMGGGAYNEQFF
TRBV7-3 | - | CASSPTGGNTGELFF
TRBV6-6 | - | CASSRTTGVGNSPLHF
TRBV12-3/TRBV12-4 | - | CASSSTDTQYF
TRBV3-1/TRBV3-2 | - | CASSQQQGAGTEAFF
TRBV7-2 | - | CASAEAFF
TRBV12-3/TRBV12-4 | - | CASSPTGRNEQFF
TRBV15 | - | CATSSGGSYNEQFF
TRBV6-5 | - | CASRLPGTGDDEQYF
TRBV7-9 | - | CASSLEEGLVLVGEKLFF
TRBV19 | - | CASNRGGGEQYF
TRBV2 | - | CASSGGGLTYNEQFF
TRBV15 | few | CATRVSSGNTIYF
TRBV3-1/TRBV3-2 | - | CASSPMGTPTDTQYF
TRBV5-4 | - | CASSFGTVNEKLFF
TRBV6-5 | - | CASSDRVHYNEQFF
TRBV24-1 | once | CATSDLPPHNEQFF